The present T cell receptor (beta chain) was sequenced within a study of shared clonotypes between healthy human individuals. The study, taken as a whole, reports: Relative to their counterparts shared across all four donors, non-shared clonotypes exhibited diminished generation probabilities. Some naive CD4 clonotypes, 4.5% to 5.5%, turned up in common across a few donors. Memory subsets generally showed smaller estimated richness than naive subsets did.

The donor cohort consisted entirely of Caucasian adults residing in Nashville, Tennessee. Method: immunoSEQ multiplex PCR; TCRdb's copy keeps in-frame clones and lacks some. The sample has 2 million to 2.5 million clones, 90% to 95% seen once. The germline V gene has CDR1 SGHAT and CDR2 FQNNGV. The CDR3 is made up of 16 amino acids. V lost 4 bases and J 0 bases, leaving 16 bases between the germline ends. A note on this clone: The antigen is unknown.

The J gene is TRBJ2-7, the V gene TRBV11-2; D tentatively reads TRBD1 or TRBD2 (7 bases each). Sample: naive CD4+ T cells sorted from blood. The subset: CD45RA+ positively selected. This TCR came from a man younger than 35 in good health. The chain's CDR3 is CASSSRGRGGSYEQYF. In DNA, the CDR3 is TGTGCCAGCAGCTCCCGGGGCAGGGGGGGCTCCTACGAGCAGTACTTC.